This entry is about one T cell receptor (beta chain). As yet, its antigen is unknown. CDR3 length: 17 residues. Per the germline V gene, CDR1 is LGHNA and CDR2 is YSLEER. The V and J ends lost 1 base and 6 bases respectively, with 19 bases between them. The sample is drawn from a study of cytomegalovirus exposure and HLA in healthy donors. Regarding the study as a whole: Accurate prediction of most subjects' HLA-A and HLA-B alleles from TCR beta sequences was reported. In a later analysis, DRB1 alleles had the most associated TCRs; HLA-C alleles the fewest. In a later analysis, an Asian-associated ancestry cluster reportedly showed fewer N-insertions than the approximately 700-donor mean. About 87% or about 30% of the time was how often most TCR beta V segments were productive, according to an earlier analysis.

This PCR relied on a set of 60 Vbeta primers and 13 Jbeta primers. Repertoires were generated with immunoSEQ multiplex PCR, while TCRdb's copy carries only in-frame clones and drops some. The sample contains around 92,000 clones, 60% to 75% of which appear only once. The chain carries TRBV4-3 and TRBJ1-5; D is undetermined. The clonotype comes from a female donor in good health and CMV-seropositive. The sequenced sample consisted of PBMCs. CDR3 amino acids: CASSQGAVSAGGQPQHF. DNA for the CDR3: TGCGCCAGCAGCCAAGGAGCCGTTTCGGCAGGTGGTCAGCCCCAGCATTTT.